The clone carrying this T cell receptor (beta chain) was seen a handful of times. The sample comes from a study of molecular identifiers for immune sequencing clone quantification. TCRdb itself ran the PCR reads through MiXCR, one entry per CDR3 protein. The sample lists about 510,000 distinct CDR3 sequences, around 25% occurring once. Trimming pared 6 bases from V and 2 bases from J, leaving 17 bases between. CDR1 and CDR2 from the germline V gene are DFQATT and SNEGSKA (reference sequence). This CDR3 is 14 amino acids long. The sample consisted of naive CD8+ T cells from blood, with Jurkat cell RNA spiked in. The subset: FACS-sorted CD8+CD4-CCR7+CD45RA+ naive T cells. The sequence derives from a human donor in good health. Some libraries in this study had Jurkat cell RNA spiked in. The rearrangement links TRBV20-1 to TRBJ2-7, with D perhaps TRBD1 (5 bases). CDR3 sequence reads: CSAKGRNHPYEQYF. CDR3 nucleotides: TGCAGTGCCAAGGGGCGAAACCACCCCTACGAGCAGTACTTC.